These 28 T cell receptor beta chains share one sample of origin, sequenced in a study of neurological immune-mediated disorders. The sample's time point: technical triplicate 2. TCRdb re-analysed the 5' RACE reads in MiXCR, keeping a single row per CDR3 protein. The sample shows roughly 57,000 distinct CDR3 sequences, more than 20% of them seen only once. Input material: PBMCs. These receptors were collected from a man aged 60-69 years with HTLV-1-associated myelopathy (HAM/TSP).

This clonotype was seen ten or more times. V and J are TRBV5-6 and TRBJ2-4, with TRBD1 matching over 9 bases. The germline CDR1 and CDR2 sequences are SGHDT and YYEEEE. V lost 3 bases, J lost 7 bases, and 8 bases stayed unmatched. The CDR3 is 15 amino acids. This CDR3 is CASSSGGQGYNIQYF. Written as DNA, the CDR3 is TGTGCCAGCAGCTCCGGGGGACAGGGATATAACATTCAGTACTTC. Supplemented by reference TRBV5-6 and TRBJ2-4, the full variable domain reads DAGVTQSPTHLIKTRGQQVTLRCSPKSGHDTVSWYQQALGQGPQFIFQYYEEEERQRGNFPDRFSGHQFPNYSSELNVNALLLGDSALYLCASSSGGQGYNIQYFGAGTRLSVL.

This clonotype was recorded at least ten times. The chain joins TRBV5-1 to TRBJ2-7; 9 bases agree with TRBD1. Germline V lookup: CDR1 SGHRS, CDR2 YFSETQ. This CDR3 has 14 amino acids. With V trimmed by 4 bases and J by 3 bases, 5 bases remained unmatched. The CDR3 region is CASSLDRGGYEQYF. The DNA of the CDR3 is TGCGCCAGCAGCCTTGACAGGGGGGGCTACGAGCAGTACTTC.

The table lists this clonotype with a count of one. The CDR3 DNA reads as TGTGCCAGCAGCCACGGGACTTTAAGGGTCACTGAAGCTTTCTTT. This sequence encodes CASSHGTLRVTEAFF. This chain links TRBV3-1 with TRBJ1-1; possibly TRBD1 for D (5 bases). This CDR3 contains 15 residues. The germline CDR1 and CDR2 sequences are LGHDT and YNNKEL (reference sequence). Trimming took off 3 bases at V and 4 bases at J, with 15 bases between the two ends.

In its sample, this clonotype was seen many times. The chain is built from TRBV7-3 and TRBJ2-1; 9 nucleotides align to TRBD1. The CDR3 covers 15 residues. The V segment lost 5 bases and the J segment 5 bases; nucleotides outside the gene matches: 7. CDR1 is SGHTA, CDR2 FQGTGA, per germline. The CDR3 loop reads CASSPDRGGHNEQFF. Here the CDR3 DNA reads TGTGCCAGCAGCCCCGACAGGGGGGGTCACAATGAGCAGTTCTTC.

J is TRBJ2-3 and V is TRBV3-1; D is undetermined. Between the trimmed V and J ends, which lost 2 bases and 6 bases, there was a span of 9 bases. The CDR3 sequence is 13 residues long. Germline-derived CDR1 and CDR2 are LGHDT and YNNKEL (reference sequence). CDR3 loop: CASSQIGRDTQYF. The CDR3 coding sequence is TGTGCCAGCAGCCAAATAGGGCGGGATACGCAGTATTTT.

This clonotype was seen at least ten times. The V call is TRBV7-9, the J call TRBJ2-7; no clear D. The CDR3 extends over 14 amino acids. CDR1 and CDR2 (germline): SEHNR, FQNEAQ (reference sequence). V shed 1 base and J shed 5 bases, with 12 bases lying between them. DNA for the CDR3: TGTGCCAGCAGCTTAGAATTGCCGTTCAACGAGCAGTACTTC. Encoded protein: CASSLELPFNEQYF.

This clonotype has just a few counts. The V call is TRBV6-5, the J call TRBJ1-1; tentatively, D is TRBD1 (6 bases). This CDR3 is 14 amino acids long. The V gene's germline CDR1 is MNHEY and CDR2 SVGAGI. V was cut by 6 bases and J by 4 bases, with 15 bases left in between. The CDR3 DNA sequence: TGTGCCAGCAGGGAGGGGGGGAGTGTCACTGAAGCTTTCTTT. Translation gives CASREGGSVTEAFF.

At least ten counts were recorded for this clonotype. The CDR3 DNA follows: TGTGCCAGCGGCCAAAGCACACTTCGGAGCTTAACCTACGAGCAGTACTTC. This codes for CASGQSTLRSLTYEQYF. V and J are TRBV27 and TRBJ2-7; D call uncertain. The V gene lost 8 bases and the J gene lost 2 bases, with 25 bases spanning the gap. The CDR3 contains 17 residues. CDR1 MNHEY and CDR2 SMNVEV come from the germline V gene (reference sequence).

The chain employs TRBV20-1 and TRBJ1-1; perhaps TRBD1 as D (6 bases). The CDR3 contains 13 residues. The V end was cut by 7 bases, the J end by 1 base, with 13 bases between. Germline lookup yields CDR1 DFQATT and CDR2 SNEGSKA (reference sequence). The CDR3 here is CSGSEDRNTEAFF. CDR3 sequence (DNA): TGCAGTGGTAGTGAGGACAGGAACACTGAAGCTTTCTTT.

This clonotype was counted many times. The chain combines TRBV11-1 with TRBJ2-5; 7 positions match TRBD1. The germline gives CDR1 SGHAT, CDR2 FQDESV (reference sequence). This CDR3 contains 17 residues. V shed 4 bases and J 1 base; nucleotides not matched to a gene: 12. CDR3 residues: CASSSKGAAAVQETQYF. The CDR3 nucleotides read TGTGCCAGCAGCTCGAAGGGGGCAGCCGCAGTCCAAGAGACCCAGTACTTC. Complete variable domain (other parts from reference TRBV11-1 and TRBJ2-5): EAEVAQSPRYKITEKSQAVAFWCDPISGHATLYWYRQILGQGPELLVQFQDESVVDDSQLPKDRFSAERLKGVDSTLKIQPAELGDSAMYLCASSSKGAAAVQETQYFGPGTRLLVL.

The V call is TRBV20-1, the J call TRBJ2-5, with TRBD2 matching 15 bases. Looked up from germline, CDR1 is DFQATT and CDR2 is SNEGSKA (reference sequence). V was pared by 4 bases and J by 5 bases, with 11 bases of the junction left unmatched. This CDR3 comprises 17 residues. CDR3 sequence (DNA): TGCAGTGCTAAACCGGGACTAGCGGGAGGACTACGGGAGACCCAGTACTTC. Amino acids: CSAKPGLAGGLRETQYF.

Ten or more counts support this clonotype. The chain joins TRBV7-9 to TRBJ2-7; tentatively, D is TRBD1 (6 bases). Germline lookup yields CDR1 SEHNR and CDR2 FQNEAQ (reference sequence). The CDR3 is 15 residues long. V dropped 0 bases and J dropped 5 bases, with 14 bases sitting between them. CDR3 sequence reads: CASSLAPGDRNEQYF. CDR3 coding DNA: TGTGCCAGCAGCTTAGCCCCAGGGGATCGAAACGAGCAGTACTTC.

This clonotype showed up many times. The V call is TRBV7-9, the J call TRBJ2-3; 7 bases are shared with TRBD2. Germline V gene sequence: CDR1 SEHNR, CDR2 FQNEAQ (reference sequence). The V segment lost 3 bases and the J segment 1 base; nucleotides outside the gene matches: 4. The length of the CDR3 is 15 residues. The CDR3 spells CASSFGGSGTDTQYF. Here the CDR3 DNA reads TGTGCCAGCAGCTTTGGCGGGAGTGGCACAGATACGCAGTATTTT.

This clonotype was recorded many times. This chain connects TRBV5-1 to TRBJ2-3; no clear D gene. The CDR3 has 15 residues. CDR1 and CDR2 (germline): SGHRS, YFSETQ. Between the trimmed V and J ends, which lost 3 bases and 3 bases, there was a span of 14 bases. CDR3 bases: TGCGCCAGCAGCTCCCGGACCGGAATGACAGATACGCAGTATTTT. It is translated as CASSSRTGMTDTQYF. The whole variable domain, remainder taken from reference TRBV5-1 and TRBJ2-3, is KAGVTQTPRYLIKTRGQQVTLSCSPISGHRSVSWYQQTPGQGLQFLFEYFSETQRNKGNFPGRFSGRQFSNSRSEMNVSTLELGDSALYLCASSSRTGMTDTQYFGPGTRLTVL.

This clonotype was detected many times. The chain combines TRBV11-2 with TRBJ2-1; TRBD1 agrees at 10 bases. Germline V lookup: CDR1 SGHAT, CDR2 FQNNGV. The CDR3 spans 14 residues. Trimming took 7 bases from V and 3 from J; bases not matched to a gene: 3. The CDR3 DNA follows: TGTGCCAGCACGGGGGACAGGGGCTACAATGAGCAGTTCTTC. Residues: CASTGDRGYNEQFF.

This chain connects TRBV20-1 to TRBJ1-5; D might be TRBD1 (5 bases). V lost 5 bases to trimming and J lost 2 bases, with 10 bases between them. This CDR3 contains 13 residues. The germline gives CDR1 DFQATT, CDR2 SNEGSKA (reference sequence). The CDR3 DNA reads TGCAGTGCTTCAGGGATGGGCAATCAGCCCCAGCATTTT. Protein sequence: CSASGMGNQPQHF.

V usage is TRBV12-3 or TRBV12-4 and J usage is TRBJ1-4; D uncertain. This CDR3 contains 15 residues. Trimming stripped 0 bases from V and 5 bases from J, with 10 bases between. CDR3 sequence reads: CASSLAGFRNEKLFF. CDR3 nucleotide sequence: TGTGCCAGCAGTTTAGCGGGTTTCAGGAATGAAAAACTGTTTTTT.

Ten or more counts support this clonotype. This chain uses TRBV4-1 with TRBJ2-2; tentatively, D is TRBD1 or TRBD2 (5 bases each). CDR3 length: 16 amino acids. V lost 2 bases to trimming and J lost 2 bases, with 12 bases between them. The germline V gene encodes CDR1 MGHRA and CDR2 YSYEKL. CDR3: CASSQPRGPNTGELFF. CDR3 bases: TGCGCCAGCAGCCAACCAAGGGGACCAAACACCGGGGAGCTGTTTTTT.

This clonotype was observed many times. The chain recombines TRBV2 with TRBJ2-3; tentatively, D is TRBD2 (6 bases). The CDR3 is made up of 13 amino acids. V gave up 5 bases and J gave up 1 base, with 7 bases separating them. The germline gives CDR1 SNHLY, CDR2 FYNNEI. The CDR3 loop is CASSIAGTDTQYF. The CDR3 DNA reads as TGTGCCAGCAGTATAGCGGGCACAGATACGCAGTATTTT.

The chain uses TRBV18 and TRBJ2-7; no reliable D call. Between the trimmed V and J ends, which lost 3 bases and 2 bases, there was a span of 11 bases. Germline lookup yields CDR1 KGHSH and CDR2 LQKENI. The CDR3 sequence is 14 residues long. The CDR3 region has the DNA TGTGCCAGCTCACCTGGGTATGGAACCTACGAGCAGTACTTC. It specifies CASSPGYGTYEQYF.

The chain employs TRBV29-1 and TRBJ1-1; weak D call: TRBD1 (6 bases). The V end was cut by 4 bases, the J end by 3 bases, with 9 bases between. The CDR3 spans 12 residues. Germline V gives CDR1 SQVTM, CDR2 ANQGSEA. CDR3 protein: CSVAGQYTEAFF. CDR3 nucleotide sequence: TGCAGCGTTGCAGGACAGTACACTGAAGCTTTCTTT.

This clonotype was observed at least ten times. V and J are TRBV20-1 and TRBJ2-1, with 8 positions matching TRBD2. With 6 bases clipped from V and 9 bases from J, the junction kept 13 bases outside the gene matches. The germline V gene encodes CDR1 DFQATT and CDR2 SNEGSKA (reference sequence). The CDR3 sequence is 14 residues long. This CDR3 is CSASGTRGLTEQFF. The DNA of the CDR3 is TGCAGTGCCTCCGGGACTAGAGGTCTTACTGAGCAGTTCTTC.

Only a few counts were recorded for this clonotype. The chain recombines TRBV12-3 or TRBV12-4 with TRBJ2-2; a possible D gene is TRBD1 (6 bases). V gave up 6 bases and J gave up 6 bases, with 17 bases separating them. The CDR3 runs 15 residues. The CDR3 here is CASSRLQGGAGELFF. CDR3 nucleotide sequence: TGTGCCAGCAGCCGACTACAAGGGGGAGCCGGGGAGCTGTTTTTT.

The J gene is TRBJ2-1, the V gene TRBV6-2 or TRBV6-3, with D perhaps matching TRBD2 (6 bases). The germline V gene encodes CDR1 MNHEY and CDR2 SVGEGT. The length of the CDR3 is 19 residues. V was cut by 6 bases and J by 8 bases, with 32 bases left in between. The CDR3: CASSRSSAGSPPRGDEQFF. CDR3 coding DNA: TGTGCCAGCAGCCGAAGTTCAGCGGGCAGCCCTCCGAGAGGCGATGAGCAGTTCTTC.

This clonotype appeared many times. The V gene is TRBV28, the J gene TRBJ1-1; D may be TRBD1 (5 bases). CDR3 length: 12 residues. Deletions cut 7 bases from V and 5 bases from J, with 11 bases between. In germline, CDR1 is MDHEN, CDR2 SYDVKM. CDR3 DNA: TGTGCCAGCACCGCGGACATTACTGAAGCTTTCTTT. Its translation: CASTADITEAFF. Looking up the rest from reference TRBV28 and TRBJ1-1 gives the full variable domain: DVKVTQSSRYLVKRTGEKVFLECVQDMDHENMFWYRQDPGLGLRLIYFSYDVKMKEKGDIPEGYSVSREKKERFSLILESASTNQTSMYLCASTADITEAFFGQGTRLTVV.

This clonotype was seen many times. The chain recombines TRBV12-3 or TRBV12-4 with TRBJ2-1; 13 bases are shared with TRBD2. This CDR3 spans 16 amino acids. Trimming at V came to 1 base and at J to 9 bases, leaving 6 bases not matched to a gene. In nucleotides, the CDR3 is TGTGCCAGCAGTTTAGGTACTAGCGGGAGGGCCCGTGAGCAGTTCTTC. Its protein product is CASSLGTSGRAREQFF.

This clonotype was picked up many times. V usage is TRBV18 and J usage is TRBJ2-3; TRBD1 matches 8 bases. V was clipped by 5 bases and J by 4 bases; unmatched bases: 5. CDR1 KGHSH and CDR2 LQKENI come from the germline V gene. The CDR3 length is 14 residues. The chain's CDR3 is CASSAQGAADTQYF. CDR3 coding DNA: TGTGCCAGCTCAGCTCAGGGGGCTGCAGATACGCAGTATTTT.

This clonotype was detected ten times or more. The chain carries TRBV29-1 and TRBJ2-7; the D gene is possibly TRBD2 (6 bases). CDR1 is SQVTM and CDR2 is ANQGSEA in the germline V gene. The CDR3 has 15 amino acids. The germline V and J ends were trimmed by 7 bases and 5 bases, with 24 bases remaining between them. The CDR3 loop reads CSANVGSGHFNEQYF. The CDR3, as DNA: TGCAGCGCCAACGTGGGTAGCGGACACTTTAACGAGCAGTACTTC.